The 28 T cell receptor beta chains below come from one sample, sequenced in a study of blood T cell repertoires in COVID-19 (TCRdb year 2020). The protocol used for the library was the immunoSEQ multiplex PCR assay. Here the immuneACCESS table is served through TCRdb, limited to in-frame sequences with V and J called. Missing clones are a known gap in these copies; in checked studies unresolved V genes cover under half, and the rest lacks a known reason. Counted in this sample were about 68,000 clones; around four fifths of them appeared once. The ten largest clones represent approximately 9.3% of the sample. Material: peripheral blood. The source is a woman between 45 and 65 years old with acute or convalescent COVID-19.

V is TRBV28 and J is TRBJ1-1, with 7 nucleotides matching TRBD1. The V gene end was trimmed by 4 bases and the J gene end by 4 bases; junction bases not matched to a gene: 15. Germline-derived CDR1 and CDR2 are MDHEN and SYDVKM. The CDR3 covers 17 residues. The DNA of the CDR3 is TGTGCCAGCAGTTCGAAATATCGACAGGGTGCACTCACTGAAGCTTTCTTT. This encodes CASSSKYRQGALTEAFF.

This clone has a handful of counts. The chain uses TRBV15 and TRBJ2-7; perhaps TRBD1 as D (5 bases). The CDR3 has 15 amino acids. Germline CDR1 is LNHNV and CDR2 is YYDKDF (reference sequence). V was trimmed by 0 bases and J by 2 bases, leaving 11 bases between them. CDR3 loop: CATSRDWGGAYEQYF. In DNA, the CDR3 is TGTGCCACCAGCAGAGATTGGGGCGGTGCCTACGAGCAGTACTTC.

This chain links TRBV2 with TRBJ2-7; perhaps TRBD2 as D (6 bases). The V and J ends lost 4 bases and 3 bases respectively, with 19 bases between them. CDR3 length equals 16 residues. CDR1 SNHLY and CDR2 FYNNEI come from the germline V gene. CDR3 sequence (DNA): TGTGCCAGCAGTGTTGGGGGGACCTATGGGGTCTACGAGCAGTACTTC. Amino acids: CASSVGGTYGVYEQYF. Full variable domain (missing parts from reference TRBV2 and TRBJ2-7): EPEVTQTPSHQVTQMGQEVILRCVPISNHLYFYWYRQILGQKVEFLVSFYNNEISEKSEIFDDQFSVERPDGSNFTLKIRSTKLEDSAMYFCASSVGGTYGVYEQYFGPGTRLTVT.

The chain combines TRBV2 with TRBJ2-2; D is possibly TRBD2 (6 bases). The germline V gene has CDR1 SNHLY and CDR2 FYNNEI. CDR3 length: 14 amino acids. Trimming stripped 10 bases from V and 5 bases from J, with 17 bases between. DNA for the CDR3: TGTGCCACCAAGCGGTTGGAGGGGACCGGGGAGCTGTTTTTT. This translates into CATKRLEGTGELFF.

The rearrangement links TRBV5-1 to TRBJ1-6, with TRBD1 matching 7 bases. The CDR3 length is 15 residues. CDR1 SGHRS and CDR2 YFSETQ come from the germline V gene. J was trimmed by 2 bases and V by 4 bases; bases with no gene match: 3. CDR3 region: CASSATGPYNSPLHF. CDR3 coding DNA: TGCGCCAGCAGCGCGACAGGGCCCTATAATTCACCCCTCCACTTT.

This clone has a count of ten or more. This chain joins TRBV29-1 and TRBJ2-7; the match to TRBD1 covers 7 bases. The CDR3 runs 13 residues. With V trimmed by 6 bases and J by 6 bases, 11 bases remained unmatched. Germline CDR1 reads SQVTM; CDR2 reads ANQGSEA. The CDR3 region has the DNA TGCAGCGTCGATGACAGGGATTCGAGCGAGCAGTACTTC. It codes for CSVDDRDSSEQYF.

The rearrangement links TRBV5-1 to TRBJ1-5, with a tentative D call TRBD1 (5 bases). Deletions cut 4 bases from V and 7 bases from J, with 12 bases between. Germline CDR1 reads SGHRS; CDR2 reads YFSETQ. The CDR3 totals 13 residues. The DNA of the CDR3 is TGCGCCAGCAGCGAAGGGACTGCGCAGCCCCAGCATTTT. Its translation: CASSEGTAQPQHF. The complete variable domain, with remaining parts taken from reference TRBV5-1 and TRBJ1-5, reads KAGVTQTPRYLIKTRGQQVTLSCSPISGHRSVSWYQQTPGQGLQFLFEYFSETQRNKGNFPGRFSGRQFSNSRSEMNVSTLELGDSALYLCASSEGTAQPQHFGDGTRLSIL.

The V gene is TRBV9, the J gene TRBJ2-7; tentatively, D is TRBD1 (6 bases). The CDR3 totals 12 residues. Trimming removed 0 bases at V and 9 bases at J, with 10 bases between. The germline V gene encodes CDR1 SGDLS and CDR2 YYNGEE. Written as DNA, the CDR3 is TGTGCCAGCAGCGTAGATGGGGGCGCGCAGTACTTC. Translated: CASSVDGGAQYF.

Here the CDR3 reads CASSSSGAENEKLFF. In DNA, the CDR3 is TGTGCCAGCAGTTCTAGTGGGGCTGAGAATGAAAAACTGTTTTTT. V gene TRBV28 combines with J gene TRBJ1-4, with D possibly being TRBD1 (5 bases). The CDR3 extends over 15 amino acids. V lost 4 bases and J lost 5, with 14 bases in between. Germline V lookup: CDR1 MDHEN, CDR2 SYDVKM.

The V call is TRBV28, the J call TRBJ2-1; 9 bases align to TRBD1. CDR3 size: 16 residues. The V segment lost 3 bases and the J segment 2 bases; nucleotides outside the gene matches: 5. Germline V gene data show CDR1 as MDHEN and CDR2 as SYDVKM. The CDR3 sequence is CASSFVGTGPYNEQFF. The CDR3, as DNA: TGTGCCAGCAGTTTCGTGGGGACAGGGCCCTACAATGAGCAGTTCTTC.

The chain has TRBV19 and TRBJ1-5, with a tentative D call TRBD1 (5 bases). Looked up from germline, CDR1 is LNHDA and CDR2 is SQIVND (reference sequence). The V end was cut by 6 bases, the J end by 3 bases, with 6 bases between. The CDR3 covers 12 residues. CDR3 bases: TGTGCCAGTAGCAGGGTCAATCAGCCCCAGCATTTT. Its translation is CASSRVNQPQHF.

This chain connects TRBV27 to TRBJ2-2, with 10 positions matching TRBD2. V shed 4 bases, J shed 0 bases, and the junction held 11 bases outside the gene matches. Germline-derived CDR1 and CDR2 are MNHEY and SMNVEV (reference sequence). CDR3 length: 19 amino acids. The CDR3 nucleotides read TGTGCCAGCAGTTACCTCCTGGGGAGCGGGAGGGCGAACACCGGGGAGCTGTTTTTT. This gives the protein CASSYLLGSGRANTGELFF.

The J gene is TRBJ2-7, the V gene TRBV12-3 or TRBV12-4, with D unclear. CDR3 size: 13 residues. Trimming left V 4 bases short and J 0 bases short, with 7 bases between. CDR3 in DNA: TGTGCCAGCAGTTCTATGAACTCCTACGAGCAGTACTTC. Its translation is CASSSMNSYEQYF.

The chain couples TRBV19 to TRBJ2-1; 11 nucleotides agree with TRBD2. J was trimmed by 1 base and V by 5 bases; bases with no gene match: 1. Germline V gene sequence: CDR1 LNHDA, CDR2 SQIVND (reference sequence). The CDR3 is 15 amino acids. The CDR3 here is CASSRTSGSYNEQFF. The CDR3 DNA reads TGTGCCAGTAGTCGGACTAGCGGGTCCTACAATGAGCAGTTCTTC.

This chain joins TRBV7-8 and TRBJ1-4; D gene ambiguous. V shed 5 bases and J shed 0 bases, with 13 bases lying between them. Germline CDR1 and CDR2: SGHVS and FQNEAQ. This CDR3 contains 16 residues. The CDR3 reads CASSAQIRTTNEKLFF. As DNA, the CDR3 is TGTGCCAGCAGCGCACAAATAAGAACAACTAATGAAAAACTGTTTTTT.

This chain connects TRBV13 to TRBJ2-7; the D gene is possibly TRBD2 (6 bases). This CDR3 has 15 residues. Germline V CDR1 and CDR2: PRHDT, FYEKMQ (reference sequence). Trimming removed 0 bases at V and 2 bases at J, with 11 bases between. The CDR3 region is CASSLGASAAYEQYF. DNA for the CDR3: TGTGCCAGCAGCTTAGGTGCTAGCGCGGCCTACGAGCAGTACTTC.

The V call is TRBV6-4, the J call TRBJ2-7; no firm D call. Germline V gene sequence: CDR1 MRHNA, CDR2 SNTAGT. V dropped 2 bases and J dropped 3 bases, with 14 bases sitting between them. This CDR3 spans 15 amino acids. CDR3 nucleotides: TGTGCCAGCAGTGACAATAATGGAGACTGCTACGAGCAGTACTTC. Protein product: CASSDNNGDCYEQYF.

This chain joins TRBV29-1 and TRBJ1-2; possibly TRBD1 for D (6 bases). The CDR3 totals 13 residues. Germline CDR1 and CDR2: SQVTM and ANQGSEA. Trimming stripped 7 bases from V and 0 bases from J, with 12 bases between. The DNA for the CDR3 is TGCAGCGATACGACAGGTACTAACTATGGCTACACCTTC. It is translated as CSDTTGTNYGYTF.

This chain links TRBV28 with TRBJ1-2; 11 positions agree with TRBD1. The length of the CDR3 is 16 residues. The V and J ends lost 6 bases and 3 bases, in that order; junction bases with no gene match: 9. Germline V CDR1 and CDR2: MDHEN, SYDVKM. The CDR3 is CASRPLGQGAYYGYTF. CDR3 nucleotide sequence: TGTGCCAGCAGACCCTTAGGACAGGGGGCCTACTATGGCTACACCTTC.

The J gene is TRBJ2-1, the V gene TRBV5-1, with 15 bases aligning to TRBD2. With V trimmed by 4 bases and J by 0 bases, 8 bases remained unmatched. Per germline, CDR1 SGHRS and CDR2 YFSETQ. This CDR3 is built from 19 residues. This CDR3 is CASSTQGLAGGSSYNEQFF. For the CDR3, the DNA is TGCGCCAGCAGCACCCAAGGACTAGCGGGGGGGAGCTCCTACAATGAGCAGTTCTTC.

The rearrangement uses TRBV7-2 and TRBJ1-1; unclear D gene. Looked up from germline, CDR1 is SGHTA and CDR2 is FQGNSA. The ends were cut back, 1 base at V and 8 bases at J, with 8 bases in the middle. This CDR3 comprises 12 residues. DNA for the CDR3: TGTGCCAGCAGCTTAGTAGGAGCGGAAGCTTTCTTT. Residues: CASSLVGAEAFF.

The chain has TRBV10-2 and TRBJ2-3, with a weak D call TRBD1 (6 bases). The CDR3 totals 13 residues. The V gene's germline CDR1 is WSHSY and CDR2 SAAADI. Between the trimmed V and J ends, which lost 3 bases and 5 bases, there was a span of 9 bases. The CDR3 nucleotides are TGCGCCAGCAGTGAACAGGGTGAAGATACGCAGTATTTT. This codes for CASSEQGEDTQYF.

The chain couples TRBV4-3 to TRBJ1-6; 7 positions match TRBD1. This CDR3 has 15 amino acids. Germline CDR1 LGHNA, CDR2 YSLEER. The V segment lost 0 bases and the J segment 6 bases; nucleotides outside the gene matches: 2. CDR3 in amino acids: CASSQDYRGNSPLHF. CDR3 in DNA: TGCGCCAGCAGCCAAGATTACAGGGGTAATTCACCCCTCCACTTT.

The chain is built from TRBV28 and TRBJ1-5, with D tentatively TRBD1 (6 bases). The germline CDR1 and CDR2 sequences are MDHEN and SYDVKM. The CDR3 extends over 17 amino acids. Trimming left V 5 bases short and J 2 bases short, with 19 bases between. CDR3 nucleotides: TGTGCCAGCAGTCCGCACCCCACAGGGTTGGGCAATCAGCCCCAGCATTTT. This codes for CASSPHPTGLGNQPQHF.

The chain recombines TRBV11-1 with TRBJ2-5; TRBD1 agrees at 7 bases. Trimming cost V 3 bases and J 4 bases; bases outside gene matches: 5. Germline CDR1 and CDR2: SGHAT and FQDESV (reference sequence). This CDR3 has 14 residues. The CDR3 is CASSFKGQPETQYF. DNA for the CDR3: TGTGCCAGCAGCTTCAAGGGACAGCCAGAGACCCAGTACTTC.

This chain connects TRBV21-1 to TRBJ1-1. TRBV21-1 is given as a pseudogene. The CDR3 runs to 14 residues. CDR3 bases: TGTGCCAGTAATAATGATTCGGGGAGTGCTGAAGCTTTCTTT. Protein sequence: CASNNDSGSAEAFF.

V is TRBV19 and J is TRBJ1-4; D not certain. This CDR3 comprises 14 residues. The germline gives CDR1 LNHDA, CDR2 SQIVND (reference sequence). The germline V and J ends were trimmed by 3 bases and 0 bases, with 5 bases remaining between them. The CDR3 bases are TGTGCCAGTAGTATCCGGGCAACTAATGAAAAACTGTTTTTT. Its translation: CASSIRATNEKLFF.

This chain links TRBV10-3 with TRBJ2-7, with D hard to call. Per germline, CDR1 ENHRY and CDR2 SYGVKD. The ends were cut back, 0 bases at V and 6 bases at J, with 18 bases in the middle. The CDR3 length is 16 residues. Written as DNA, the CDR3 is TGTGCCATCAGTGAGTCCGGCCAGGTGTCCCCCTCCGAGCAGTACTTC. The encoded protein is CAISESGQVSPSEQYF.